The 7 T cell receptor beta chains below come from one sample, sequenced in a study of T cells after yellow fever vaccination. MiXCR, run by TCRdb on the 5' RACE reads, gives a single entry per CDR3 protein. Of around 340,000 distinct CDR3 sequences detected, roughly 8.7% appear once; the ten largest clones hold 18%. This specimen was PBMCs, taken on the day of the first yellow fever vaccination. All receptors come from a man aged 18 to 29 who received the YFV17D yellow fever vaccine.

In this sample, this clonotype turned up many times. This rearrangement joins TRBV29-1 to TRBJ1-1; possibly TRBD1 for D (5 bases). Germline-derived CDR1 and CDR2 are SQVTM and ANQGSEA. Trimming took off 4 bases at V and 0 bases at J, with 9 bases between the two ends. The CDR3 consists of 13 residues. CDR3 loop: CSVGTLLNTEAFF. CDR3 in DNA: TGCAGCGTTGGGACACTCTTGAACACTGAAGCTTTCTTT.

The rearrangement uses TRBV4-3 and TRBJ1-3; D unresolved. The CDR3 consists of 14 residues. V lost 4 bases and J lost 2, with 9 bases in between. Germline CDR1 reads LGHNA; CDR2 reads YSLEER. CDR3 in DNA: TGCGCCAGCAGCCCCGTAGCCCCTGGAAACACCATATATTTT. It specifies CASSPVAPGNTIYF.

This sequence joins TRBV7-2 and TRBJ2-1, with TRBD1 as a possible D gene (6 bases). Looked up from germline, CDR1 is SGHTA and CDR2 is FQGNSA. This CDR3 contains 14 residues. Trimming left V 5 bases short and J 5 bases short, with 13 bases between. CDR3 bases: TGTGCCAGCAGCCTACGACAGGCCCACAATGAGCAGTTCTTC. It codes for CASSLRQAHNEQFF. Based on the CDR3 plus reference TRBV7-2 and TRBJ2-1, the full variable domain is GAGVSQSPSNKVTEKGKDVELRCDPISGHTALYWYRQSLGQGLEFLIYFQGNSAPDKSGLPSDRFSAERTGGSVSTLTIQRTQQEDSAVYLCASSLRQAHNEQFFGPGTRLTVL.

The sample holds a few counts of this clonotype. An end of the junction differs from the germline gene, which may be a read error. The chain couples TRBV12-3 or TRBV12-4 to TRBJ2-2, with D perhaps matching TRBD1 (8 bases). The CDR3 covers 18 residues. The chain's CDR3 is CACSLIRRTGRVSGELFF. DNA of the CDR3: TGTGCCTGCAGTTTAATTCGGAGGACAGGGAGGGTCAGCGGGGAGCTGTTTTTT.

In this sample, this clonotype turned up many times. This sequence joins TRBV5-1 and TRBJ2-2, with 8 bases matching TRBD1. CDR1 is SGHRS and CDR2 is YFSETQ in the germline V gene. The CDR3 is 16 residues long. The J segment lost 3 bases and the V segment lost 4 bases, leaving 8 bases of the junction unmatched. The CDR3, as DNA: TGCGCCAGCAGCCCAATGATGGACAGGGACACCGGGGAGCTGTTTTTT. Residues: CASSPMMDRDTGELFF.

This clonotype has just a few counts. The genes are TRBV12-3 or TRBV12-4 and TRBJ1-1; 8 nucleotides match TRBD1. The CDR3 has 13 amino acids. J lost 10 bases, V lost 5 bases, and 9 bases had no gene match. CDR3 in DNA: TGTGCCAGCAGTACAGGGGGATCGTCTCTAGCTTTCTTT. It is translated as CASSTGGSSLAFF.

The chain is built from TRBV7-6 and TRBJ2-3, with D perhaps TRBD2 (5 bases). This CDR3 has 14 amino acids. V was shortened by 0 bases and J by 4 bases, with 8 bases between the two germline ends. From germline, CDR1 is SGHVS and CDR2 FNYEAQ. DNA for the CDR3: TGTGCCAGCAGCTTAGCGGAGGCCCCAGATACGCAGTATTTT. Encoded protein: CASSLAEAPDTQYF. Looking up the rest from reference TRBV7-6 and TRBJ2-3 gives the full variable domain: GAGVSQSPRYKVTKRGQDVALRCDPISGHVSLYWYRQALGQGPEFLTYFNYEAQQDKSGLPNDRFSAERPEGSISTLTIQRTEQRDSAMYRCASSLAEAPDTQYFGPGTRLTVL.